The clone carrying this T cell receptor (beta chain) has more than one count but fewer than ten. Its matching antigen is unknown. Arm-PCR of CDR3 regions with iRepertoire HTBI primers generated TCR beta libraries. Each CDR3 protein gets one entry after TCRdb re-called the multiplex PCR reads with MiXCR. Among some 500,000 distinct CDR3 sequences listed, roughly 13% were seen once. The data were obtained in a study of regulatory T cells in long-lasting Graves disease. Study-wide background: New Graves' disease cases had less than 3 months of antithyroid drugs.

Study-wide findings and caveats: Newly diagnosed Graves' patients exceeded persistent ones in TCR diversity.

Time point defined: newly diagnosed GD, antithyroid drugs for less than 3 months. The TCR library used RNA extracted from PBMCs. Trimming removed 2 bases from V and 6 bases from J, with 9 bases in between. CDR3 size: 12 residues. CDR1 is SGHRS, CDR2 YFSETQ, per germline. The sample was also linked to a second study, of T cells in Graves' hyperthyroidism and ophthalmopathy. From that study: HTBI primers were the set used in a first-round RT-PCR of the TCR CDR3.

The sequencing here drew on peripheral blood mononuclear cells (PBMCs), taken at new diagnosis, from a patient treated with antithyroid drugs. This receptor was obtained from a man aged 30 to 45 with Graves disease. The V and J genes are TRBV5-1 and TRBJ2-7; possibly TRBD2 for D (5 bases). CDR3 loop: CASSLETSEQYF. CDR3 nucleotide sequence: TGCGCCAGCAGCTTAGAAACTAGCGAGCAGTACTTC.